This T cell receptor (beta chain) was recovered during a study of siplizumab effects on memory and regulatory T cells. General study findings and limits: Siplizumab gave mappable alloreactive CD4+ clones an average Treg-derived fraction of about 64%, against roughly 26% in controls.

V was cut by 3 bases and J by 6 bases, with 5 bases left in between. Germline CDR1 reads MNHNS; CDR2 reads SASEGT. The CDR3 has 11 amino acids. Details on this clone: Its antigen is not identified.

The repertoire was sequenced with immunoSEQ multiplex PCR; TCRdb's copy has only in-frame clones and lacks some. The sample consists of tens of thousands of clones, roughly 87% of them appearing once. This sequence joins TRBV6-1 and TRBJ1-1; D unresolved. The sequence was collected from a human donor in good health. Sequences were obtained from Tregs sorted from blood. The CDR3 sequence is CASSDFAEAFF. Here the CDR3 DNA reads TGTGCCAGCAGTGATTTCGCTGAAGCTTTCTTT.